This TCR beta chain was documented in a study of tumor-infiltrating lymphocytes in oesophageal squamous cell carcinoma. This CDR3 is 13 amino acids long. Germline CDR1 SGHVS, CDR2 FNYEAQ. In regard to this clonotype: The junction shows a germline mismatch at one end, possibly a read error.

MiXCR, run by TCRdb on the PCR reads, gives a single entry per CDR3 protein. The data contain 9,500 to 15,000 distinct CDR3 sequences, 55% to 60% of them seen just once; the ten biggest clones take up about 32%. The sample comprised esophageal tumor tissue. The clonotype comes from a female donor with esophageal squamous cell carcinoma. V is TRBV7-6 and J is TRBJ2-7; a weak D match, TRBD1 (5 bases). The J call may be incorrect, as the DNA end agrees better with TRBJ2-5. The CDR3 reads CASSINRQETQYF. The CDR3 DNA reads TGTGCTAGCAGCATCAACAGGCAAGAGACCCAGTACTTC.